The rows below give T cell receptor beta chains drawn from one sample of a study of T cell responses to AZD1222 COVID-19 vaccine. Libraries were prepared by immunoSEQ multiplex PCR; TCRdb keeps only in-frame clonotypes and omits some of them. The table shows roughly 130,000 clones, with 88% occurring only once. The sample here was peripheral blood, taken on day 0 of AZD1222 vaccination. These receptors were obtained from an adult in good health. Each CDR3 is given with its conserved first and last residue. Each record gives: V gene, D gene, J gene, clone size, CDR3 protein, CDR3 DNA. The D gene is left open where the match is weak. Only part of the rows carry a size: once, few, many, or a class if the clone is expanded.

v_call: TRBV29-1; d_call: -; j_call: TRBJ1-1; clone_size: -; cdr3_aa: CSVRDRQNTEAFF; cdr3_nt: TGCAGCGTCCGAGACAGGCAGAACACTGAAGCTTTCTTT
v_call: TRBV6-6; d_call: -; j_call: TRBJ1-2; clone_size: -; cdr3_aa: CASSSRQSYGYTF; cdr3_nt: TGTGCCAGCAGTTCACGACAGTCCTATGGCTACACCTTC
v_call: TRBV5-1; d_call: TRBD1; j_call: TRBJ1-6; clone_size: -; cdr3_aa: CASSLGTGGVNNSPLHF; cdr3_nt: TGCGCCAGCAGCTTGGGGACAGGGGGCGTAAATAATTCACCCCTCCACTTT
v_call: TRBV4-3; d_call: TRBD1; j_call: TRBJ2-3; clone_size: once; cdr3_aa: CASSQDSPGQGAKDTQYF; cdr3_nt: TGCGCCAGCAGCCAAGATTCCCCGGGACAGGGGGCGAAAGATACGCAGTATTTT
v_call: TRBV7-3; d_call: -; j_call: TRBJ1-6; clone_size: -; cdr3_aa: CASSLGAAAANSPLHF; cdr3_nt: TGTGCCAGCAGCTTAGGCGCGGCCGCCGCTAATTCACCCCTCCACTTT
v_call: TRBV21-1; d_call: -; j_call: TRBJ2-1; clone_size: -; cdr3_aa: CASTDTSRSYNEQFF; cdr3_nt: TGTGCCAGCACCGATACTAGCCGCTCCTACAATGAGCAGTTCTTC
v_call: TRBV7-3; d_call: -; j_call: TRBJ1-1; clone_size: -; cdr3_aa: CASSPQGRVDTEAFF; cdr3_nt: TGTGCCAGCAGCCCACAGGGTAGGGTGGACACTGAAGCTTTCTTT
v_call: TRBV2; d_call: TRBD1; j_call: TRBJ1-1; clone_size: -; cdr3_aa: CASMGQGAEAFF; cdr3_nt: TGTGCCAGCATGGGACAGGGAGCTGAAGCTTTCTTT
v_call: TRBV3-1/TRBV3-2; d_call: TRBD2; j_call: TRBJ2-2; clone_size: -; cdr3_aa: CASSLRGGSVSGELFF; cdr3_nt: TGTGCCAGCAGCCTCCGGGGAGGGAGTGTCTCCGGGGAGCTGTTTTTT
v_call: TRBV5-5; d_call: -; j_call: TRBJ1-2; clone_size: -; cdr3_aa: CASSLGPGDGYTF; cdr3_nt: TGTGCCAGCAGCTTGGGCCCAGGGGATGGCTACACCTTC
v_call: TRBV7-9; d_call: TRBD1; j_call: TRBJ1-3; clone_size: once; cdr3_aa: CASSLGDRDSGNTIYF; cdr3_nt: TGTGCCAGCAGCTTGGGGGACAGGGACTCTGGAAACACCATATATTTT
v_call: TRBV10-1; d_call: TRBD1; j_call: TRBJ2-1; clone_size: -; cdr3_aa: CASSESPGQGISRSYNEQFF; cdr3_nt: TGCGCCAGCAGTGAGTCCCCGGGACAGGGGATTTCACGATCCTACAATGAGCAGTTCTTC
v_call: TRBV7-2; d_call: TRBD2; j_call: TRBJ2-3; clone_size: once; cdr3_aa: CASRHPTGLAGADTQYF; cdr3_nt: TGTGCCAGCAGACATCCCACGGGACTAGCAGGTGCAGATACGCAGTATTTT
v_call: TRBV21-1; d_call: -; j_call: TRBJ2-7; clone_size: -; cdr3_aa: CASSNRNTYEQYF; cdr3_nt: TGTGCCAGCAGCAACAGGAATACCTACGAGCAGTACTTC
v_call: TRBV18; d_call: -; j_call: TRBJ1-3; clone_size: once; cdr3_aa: CASSPETAGGNTIYF; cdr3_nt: TGTGCCAGCTCACCAGAGACTGCGGGGGGAAACACCATATATTTT
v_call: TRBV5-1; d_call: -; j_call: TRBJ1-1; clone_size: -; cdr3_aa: CASSLVRSEAFF; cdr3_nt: TGCGCCAGCAGCTTGGTCCGCTCTGAAGCTTTCTTT
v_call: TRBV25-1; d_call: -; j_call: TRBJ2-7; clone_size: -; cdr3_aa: CAIGVGQTYEQYF; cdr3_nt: TGTGCCATCGGAGTTGGACAAACCTACGAGCAGTACTTC
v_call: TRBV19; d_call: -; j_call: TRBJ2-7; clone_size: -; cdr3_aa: CASSIGETYEQYF; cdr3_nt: TGTGCCAGTAGTATAGGTGAGACCTACGAGCAGTACTTC
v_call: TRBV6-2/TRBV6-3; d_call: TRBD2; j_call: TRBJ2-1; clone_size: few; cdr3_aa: CASSYYGTSGRLSSYNEQFF; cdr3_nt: TGTGCCAGCAGTTACTACGGGACTAGCGGGAGGTTGAGCTCCTACAATGAGCAGTTCTTC
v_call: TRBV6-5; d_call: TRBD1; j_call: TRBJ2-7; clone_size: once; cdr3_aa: CASSYRRAGGRYEQYF; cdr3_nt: TGTGCCAGCAGTTACCGCCGGGCAGGGGGCAGGTACGAGCAGTACTTC
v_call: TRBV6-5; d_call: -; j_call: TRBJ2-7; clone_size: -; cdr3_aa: CATRRDFYEQYF; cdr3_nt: TGTGCCACACGGCGGGACTTCTACGAGCAGTACTTC
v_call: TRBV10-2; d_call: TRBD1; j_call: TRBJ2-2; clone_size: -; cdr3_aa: CASRVATGVNAGELFF; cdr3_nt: TGCGCCAGCAGAGTAGCGACAGGGGTGAACGCCGGGGAGCTGTTTTTT
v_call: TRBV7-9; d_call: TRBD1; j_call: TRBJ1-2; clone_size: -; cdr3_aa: CASSYSGQNNYGYTF; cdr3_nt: TGTGCCAGCAGTTATTCGGGACAGAATAACTATGGCTACACCTTC
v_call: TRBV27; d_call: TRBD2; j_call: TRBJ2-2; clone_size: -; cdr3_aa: CASSSPLFWASGTGELFF; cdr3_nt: TGTGCCAGCAGTTCGCCCCTTTTCTGGGCTAGCGGTACCGGGGAGCTGTTTTTT
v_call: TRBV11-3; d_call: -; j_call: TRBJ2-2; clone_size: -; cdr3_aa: CASSPSRTGELFF; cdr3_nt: TGTGCCAGCAGCCCATCTCGCACCGGGGAGCTGTTTTTT
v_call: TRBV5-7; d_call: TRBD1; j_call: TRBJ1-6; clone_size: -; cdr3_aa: CASSNRDRSSYNSPLHF; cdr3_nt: TGTGCCAGCAGCAACCGGGACAGGAGCTCCTATAATTCACCCCTCCACTTT
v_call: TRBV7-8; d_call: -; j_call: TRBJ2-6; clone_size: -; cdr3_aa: CASSTNRLTGANVLTF; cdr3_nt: TGTGCCAGCAGCACGAACCGACTTACTGGGGCCAACGTCCTGACTTTC
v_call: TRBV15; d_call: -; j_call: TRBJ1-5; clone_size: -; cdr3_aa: CATNPSEGSSNQPQHF; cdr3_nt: TGTGCCACCAACCCGTCGGAGGGATCTAGCAATCAGCCCCAGCATTTT
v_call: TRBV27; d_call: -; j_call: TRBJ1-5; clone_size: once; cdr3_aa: CARKGQYSNQPQHF; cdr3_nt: TGTGCCAGAAAAGGACAGTATAGCAATCAGCCCCAGCATTTT
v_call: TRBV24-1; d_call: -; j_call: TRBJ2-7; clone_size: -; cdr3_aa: CATSDVAASSYEQYF; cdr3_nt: TGTGCCACCAGTGATGTGGCAGCTAGCTCCTACGAGCAGTACTTC
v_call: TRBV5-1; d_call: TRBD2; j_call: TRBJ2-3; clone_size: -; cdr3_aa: CASSWGRVWGTSGSDTQYF; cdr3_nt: TGCGCCAGCAGCTGGGGGCGGGTGTGGGGGACTAGCGGGTCAGATACGCAGTATTTT
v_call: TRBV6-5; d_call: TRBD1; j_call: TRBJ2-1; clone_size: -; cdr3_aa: CASKGTGSYNEQFF; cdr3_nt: TGTGCCAGCAAGGGGACAGGGTCCTACAATGAGCAGTTCTTC
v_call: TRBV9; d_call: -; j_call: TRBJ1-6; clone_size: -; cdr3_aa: CASSVGRGSPLHF; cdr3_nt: TGTGCCAGCAGCGTAGGGAGGGGTTCACCCCTCCACTTT
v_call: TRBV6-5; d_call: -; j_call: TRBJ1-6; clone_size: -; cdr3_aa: CASTIDSNSPLHF; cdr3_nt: TGTGCCAGCACTATCGACTCGAATTCACCCCTCCACTTT
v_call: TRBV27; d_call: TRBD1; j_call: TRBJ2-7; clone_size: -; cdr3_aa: CASSPISGGGRNYEQYF; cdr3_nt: TGTGCCAGCAGTCCAATCTCAGGGGGCGGCAGGAACTACGAGCAGTACTTC
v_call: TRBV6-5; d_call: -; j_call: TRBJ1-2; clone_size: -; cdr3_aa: CASNPGRGLGYTF; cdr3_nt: TGTGCCAGCAACCCGGGTAGGGGGTTAGGCTACACCTTC
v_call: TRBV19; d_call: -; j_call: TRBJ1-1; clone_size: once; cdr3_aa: CASTSIDNMNTEAFF; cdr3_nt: TGTGCCAGTACCTCCATCGACAACATGAACACTGAAGCTTTCTTT
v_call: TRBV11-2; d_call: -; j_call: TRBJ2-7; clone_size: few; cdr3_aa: CASSLARSVGEQYF; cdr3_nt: TGTGCCAGCAGCTTAGCGAGGAGCGTAGGCGAGCAGTACTTC
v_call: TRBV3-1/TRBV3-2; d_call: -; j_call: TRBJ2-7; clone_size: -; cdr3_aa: CASSPRTLREQYF; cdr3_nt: TGTGCCAGCAGCCCGAGGACTCTCCGGGAGCAGTACTTC
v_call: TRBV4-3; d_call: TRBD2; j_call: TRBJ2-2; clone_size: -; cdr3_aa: CASRPSGNTGELFF; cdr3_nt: TGCGCCAGCAGGCCTAGCGGGAACACCGGGGAGCTGTTTTTT
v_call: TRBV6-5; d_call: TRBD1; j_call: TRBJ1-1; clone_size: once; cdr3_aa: CASSAGGGEAFF; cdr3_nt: TGTGCCAGCAGCGCAGGGGGTGGTGAAGCTTTCTTT
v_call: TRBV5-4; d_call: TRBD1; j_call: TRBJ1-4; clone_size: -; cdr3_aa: CASSLWGGQGGEKLFF; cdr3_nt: TGTGCCAGCAGCTTGTGGGGGGGACAGGGAGGTGAAAAACTGTTTTTT
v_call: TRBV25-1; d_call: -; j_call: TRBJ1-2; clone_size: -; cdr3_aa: CASSEGGQRANYGYTF; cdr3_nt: TGTGCCAGCAGCGAGGGCGGACAGCGAGCTAACTATGGCTACACCTTC
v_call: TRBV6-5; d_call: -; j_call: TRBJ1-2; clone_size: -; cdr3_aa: CASLQSGAVAGYTF; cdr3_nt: TGTGCCAGTCTTCAGTCAGGGGCGGTCGCTGGCTACACCTTC
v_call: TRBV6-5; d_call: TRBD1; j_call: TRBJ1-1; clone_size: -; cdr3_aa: CASSFGSQGSTEAFF; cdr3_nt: TGTGCCAGCAGTTTCGGATCACAGGGGTCCACTGAAGCTTTCTTT
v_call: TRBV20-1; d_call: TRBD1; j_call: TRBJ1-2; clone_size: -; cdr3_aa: CSAPQGDGYTF; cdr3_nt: TGCAGTGCCCCACAGGGGGATGGCTACACCTTC
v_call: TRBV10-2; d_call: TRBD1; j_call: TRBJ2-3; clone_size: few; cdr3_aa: CASSESQGAVNTQYF; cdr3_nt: TGCGCCAGCAGTGAATCACAGGGGGCGGTTAATACGCAGTATTTT
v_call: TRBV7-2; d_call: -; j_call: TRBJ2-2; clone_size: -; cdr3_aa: CASSLAPAANTGELFF; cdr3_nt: TGTGCCAGCAGCTTAGCGCCAGCGGCGAACACCGGGGAGCTGTTTTTT
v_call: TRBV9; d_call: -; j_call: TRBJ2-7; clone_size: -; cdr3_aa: CASSVEEGGEQYF; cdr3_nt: TGTGCCAGCAGCGTAGAAGAAGGGGGCGAGCAGTACTTC
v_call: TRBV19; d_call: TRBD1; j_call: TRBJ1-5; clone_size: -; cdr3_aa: CASRDRGKSNQPQHF; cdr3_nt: TGTGCCAGTCGGGACAGGGGAAAGAGCAATCAGCCCCAGCATTTT
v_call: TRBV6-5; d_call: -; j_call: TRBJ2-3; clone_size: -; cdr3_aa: CASSYDAAPSTDTQYF; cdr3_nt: TGTGCCAGCAGTTACGATGCGGCTCCGAGCACAGATACGCAGTATTTT